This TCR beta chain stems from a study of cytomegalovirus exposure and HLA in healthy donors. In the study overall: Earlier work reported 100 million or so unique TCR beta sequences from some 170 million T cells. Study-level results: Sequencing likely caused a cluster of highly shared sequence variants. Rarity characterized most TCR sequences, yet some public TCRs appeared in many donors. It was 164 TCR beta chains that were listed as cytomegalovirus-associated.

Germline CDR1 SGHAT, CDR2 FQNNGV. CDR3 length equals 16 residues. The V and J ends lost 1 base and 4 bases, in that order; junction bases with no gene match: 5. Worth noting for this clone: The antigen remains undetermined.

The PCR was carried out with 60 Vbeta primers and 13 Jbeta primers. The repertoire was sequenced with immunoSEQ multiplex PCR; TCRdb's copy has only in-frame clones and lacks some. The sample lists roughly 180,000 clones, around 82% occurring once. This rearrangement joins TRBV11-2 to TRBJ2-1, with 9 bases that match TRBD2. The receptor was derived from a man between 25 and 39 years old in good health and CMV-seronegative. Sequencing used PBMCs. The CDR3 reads CASSLVASGDYNEQFF. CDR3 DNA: TGTGCCAGCAGCTTAGTCGCTAGCGGGGATTACAATGAGCAGTTCTTC.